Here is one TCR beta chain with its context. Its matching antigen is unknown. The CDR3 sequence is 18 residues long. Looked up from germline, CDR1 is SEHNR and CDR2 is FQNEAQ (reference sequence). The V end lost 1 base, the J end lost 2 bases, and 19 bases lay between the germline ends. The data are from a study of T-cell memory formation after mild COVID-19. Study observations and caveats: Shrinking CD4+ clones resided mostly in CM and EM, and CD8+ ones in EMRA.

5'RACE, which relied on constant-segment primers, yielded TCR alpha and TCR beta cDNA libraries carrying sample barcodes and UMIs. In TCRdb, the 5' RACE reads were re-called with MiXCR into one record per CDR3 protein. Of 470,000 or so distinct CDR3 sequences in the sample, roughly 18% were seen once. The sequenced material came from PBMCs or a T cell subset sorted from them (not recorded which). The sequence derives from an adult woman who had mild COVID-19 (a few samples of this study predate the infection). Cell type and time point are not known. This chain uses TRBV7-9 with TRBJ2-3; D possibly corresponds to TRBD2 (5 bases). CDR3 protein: CASSLVPASGFDTDTQYF. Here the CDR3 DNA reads TGTGCCAGCAGCTTAGTCCCAGCCTCGGGGTTTGACACAGATACGCAGTATTTT.